Detailed here is one T cell receptor (beta chain). Everyone who gave samples was a healthy Caucasian. These data are taken from a study of identical twins. The length of the CDR3 is 13 residues. With V trimmed by 5 bases and J by 5 bases, 5 bases remained unmatched. CDR1 and CDR2 (germline): SGHVS, FQNEAQ. A single record per CDR3 protein comes from TCRdb applying MiXCR to the 5' RACE reads. The data contain about 340,000 distinct CDR3 sequences, 9% to 15% of them singletons. This sample also appeared in a second study, on yellow fever vaccine responses in identical twins.

The chain employs TRBV7-8 and TRBJ2-7; 8 bases match TRBD2. This TCR came from a woman under 30 in good health. Sequencing was performed on CD8+ T cells sorted from blood. The CDR3 protein is CASSPGGLHEQYV. CDR3 DNA sequence: TGTGCCAGCAGCCCGGGGGGGTTACACGAGCAGTACGTC.